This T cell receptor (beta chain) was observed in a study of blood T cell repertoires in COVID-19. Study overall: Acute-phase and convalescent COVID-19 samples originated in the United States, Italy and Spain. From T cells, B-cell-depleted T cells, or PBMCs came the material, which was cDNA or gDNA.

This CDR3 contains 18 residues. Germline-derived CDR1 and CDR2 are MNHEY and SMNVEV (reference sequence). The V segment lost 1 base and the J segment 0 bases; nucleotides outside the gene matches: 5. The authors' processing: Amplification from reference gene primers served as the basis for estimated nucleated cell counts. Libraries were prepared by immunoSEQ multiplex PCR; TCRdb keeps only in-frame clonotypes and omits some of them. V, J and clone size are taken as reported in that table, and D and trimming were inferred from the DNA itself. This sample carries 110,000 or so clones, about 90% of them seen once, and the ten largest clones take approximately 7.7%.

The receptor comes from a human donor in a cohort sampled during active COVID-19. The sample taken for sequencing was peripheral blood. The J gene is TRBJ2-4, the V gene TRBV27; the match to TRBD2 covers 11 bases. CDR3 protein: CASSLWPTSGTAKNIQYF. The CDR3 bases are TGTGCCAGCAGTTTATGGCCGACTAGCGGGACAGCCAAAAACATTCAGTACTTC.